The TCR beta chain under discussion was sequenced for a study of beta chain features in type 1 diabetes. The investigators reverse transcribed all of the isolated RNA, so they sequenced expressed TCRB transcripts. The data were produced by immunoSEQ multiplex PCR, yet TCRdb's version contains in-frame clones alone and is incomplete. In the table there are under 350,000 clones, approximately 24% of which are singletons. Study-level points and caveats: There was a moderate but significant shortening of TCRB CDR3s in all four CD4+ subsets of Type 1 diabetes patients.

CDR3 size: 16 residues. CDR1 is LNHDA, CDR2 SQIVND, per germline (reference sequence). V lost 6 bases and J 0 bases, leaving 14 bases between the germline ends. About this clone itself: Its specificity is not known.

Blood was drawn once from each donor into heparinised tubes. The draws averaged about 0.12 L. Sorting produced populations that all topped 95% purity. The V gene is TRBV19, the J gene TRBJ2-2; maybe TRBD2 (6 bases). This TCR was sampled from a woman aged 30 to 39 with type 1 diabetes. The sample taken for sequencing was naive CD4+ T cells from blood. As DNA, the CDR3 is TGTGCCAGTAGGGGGGGACGGAGCCCGAACACCGGGGAGCTGTTTTTT. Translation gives CASRGGRSPNTGELFF.